This is a list of T cell receptor beta chains from one sample in a study of CD8+ T cells in alopecia areata. The method was immunoSEQ multiplex PCR; TCRdb's version includes in-frame clones alone and lacks a portion of them. The data contain some 190,000 clones, more than 55% of them singletons. Material: CD4+ T cells sorted from blood, obtained at week 44, from a patient treated with tofacitinib. The receptors come from a human donor with alopecia areata. Both conserved end residues are part of each CDR3. The D gene is left open where the match is weak. Clone size appears in some rows only: once, few, many, or a class for an expanded clone.

clone_size | cdr3_length | j_call | v_call | d_call | cdr3_aa | cdr3_nt
few | 13 | TRBJ2-7 | TRBV29-1 | NA | CSVATGGQSPLYF | TGCAGCGTTGCCACCGGGGGACAGAGCCCCCTGTACTTC
once | 15 | TRBJ2-1 | TRBV5-6 | TRBD1 | CASSLLGGGNNEQFF | TGTGCCAGCAGCTTGTTAGGGGGCGGAAACAATGAGCAGTTCTTC
NA | 14 | TRBJ2-3 | TRBV5-1 | NA | CASSLEGSTDTQYF | TGCGCCAGCAGCTTGGAGGGCAGTACAGATACGCAGTATTTT
NA | 11 | TRBJ2-5 | TRBV20-1 | TRBD1 | CSAGQGETQYF | TGCAGTGCTGGACAGGGGGAGACCCAGTACTTC
NA | 13 | TRBJ1-2 | TRBV10-2 | NA | CASSERTDYGYTF | TGCGCCAGCAGTGAGAGGACAGACTATGGCTACACCTTC
NA | 13 | TRBJ2-6 | TRBV29-1 | NA | CSAQGSGANVLTF | TGCAGCGCCCAGGGCTCTGGGGCCAACGTCCTGACTTTC
once | 13 | TRBJ2-2 | TRBV5-1 | NA | CASSLQRTGELFF | TGCGCCAGCAGCTTACAGCGTACCGGGGAGCTGTTTTTT
NA | 15 | TRBJ1-1 | TRBV30 | NA | CAWSVPGLGGTEAFF | TGTGCCTGGAGTGTCCCAGGGTTAGGGGGAACTGAAGCTTTCTTT
few | 15 | TRBJ2-5 | TRBV4-3 | NA | CASSQDGQVQETQYF | TGCGCCAGCAGCCAAGATGGGCAGGTCCAAGAGACCCAGTACTTC
few | 14 | TRBJ1-2 | TRBV19 | TRBD1 | CASGPGGLDYGYTF | TGTGCCAGTGGCCCAGGGGGGCTGGACTATGGCTACACCTTC